This TCR beta chain is from a study of cytomegalovirus exposure and HLA in healthy donors. Remarks on this clone: Its antigen is undetermined.

PCR involved 60 Vbeta and 13 Jbeta primers. Data came from immunoSEQ multiplex PCR; TCRdb stores just in-frame clones and leaves some out. The sample comprises about 100,000 clones, around 77% of which are singletons, and roughly 9.3% rests with the top ten. Germline CDR1 reads LNHDA; CDR2 reads SQIVND (reference sequence). This CDR3 comprises 16 residues. V lost 4 bases and J lost 7, with 20 bases in between. Study observations and caveats: TRBV6-2, TRBV6-3 and some other V segments were unresolvable in 87-base-pair reads. In vitro experiments confirmed that a few CMV-associated chains were specific for CMV antigens.

The sequence derives from a male donor in good health and CMV-seropositive. J is TRBJ1-5 and V is TRBV19; D possibly corresponds to TRBD1 (6 bases). Sequencing input: PBMCs. The CDR3 spells CASSTRTAINSQPQHF. DNA of the CDR3: TGTGCCAGTAGTACCCGGACAGCGATAAACAGCCAGCCCCAGCATTTT.